The clone carrying this TCR beta chain was seen more than once but under ten times. V lost 4 bases to trimming and J lost 7 bases; unmatched junction nucleotides: 0. Germline V gene lookup returns CDR1 ENHRY and CDR2 SYGVKD. CDR3 length equals 12 residues. MiXCR, run by TCRdb on the 5' RACE reads, gives a single entry per CDR3 protein. This table has more than 200,000 distinct CDR3 sequences, roughly a quarter appearing once. The data derive from a study of CD8 T cells in ankylosing spondylitis. The chain links TRBV10-3 to TRBJ2-1; 8 positions agree with TRBD1. This clonotype was obtained from a male donor with ankylosing spondylitis or in good health (not recorded which). The sample consisted of blood, either unsorted or a sorted T cell fraction (not recorded which). CDR3 sequence: CAISGTGNEQFF. The CDR3 DNA reads as TGTGCCATCAGTGGGACAGGGAATGAGCAGTTCTTC.